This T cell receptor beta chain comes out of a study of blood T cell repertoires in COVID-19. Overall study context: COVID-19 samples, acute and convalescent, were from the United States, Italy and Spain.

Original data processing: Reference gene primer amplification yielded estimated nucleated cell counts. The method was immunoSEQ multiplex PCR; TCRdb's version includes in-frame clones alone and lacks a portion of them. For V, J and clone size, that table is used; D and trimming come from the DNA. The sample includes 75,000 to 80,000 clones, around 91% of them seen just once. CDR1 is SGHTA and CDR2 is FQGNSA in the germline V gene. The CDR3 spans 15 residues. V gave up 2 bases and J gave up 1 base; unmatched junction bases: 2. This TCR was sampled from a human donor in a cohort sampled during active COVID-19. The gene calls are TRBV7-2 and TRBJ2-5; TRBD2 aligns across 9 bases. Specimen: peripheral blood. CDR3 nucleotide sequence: TGTGCCAGCAGCTTACAGCGGGGGGCCCAAGAGACCCAGTACTTC. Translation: CASSLQRGAQETQYF.